The T cell receptor beta chain described here comes from a study of blood T cells in healthy people across ages. Study-level findings and limits: Estimated diversity, derived from one million T cells, was regarded as an underestimate.

Combining a sample-barcoded 5' primer with a J-beta primer mix, a second PCR ran for about 6 to 11 cycles. TCRdb re-called the 5' RACE reads with MiXCR, one entry per CDR3 protein. The sample has about 1.8 million distinct CDR3 sequences; roughly 50% are singletons. V gave up 1 base and J gave up 3 bases; unmatched junction bases: 13. The germline CDR1 and CDR2 sequences are DFQATT and SNEGSKA (reference sequence). The CDR3 covers 17 residues. Details on this clonotype: Its antigen is unidentified.

Sequences were obtained from blood. The sequence came from a woman aged 40 to 50 in good health. V is TRBV20-1 and J is TRBJ2-3; 7 nucleotides align to TRBD1. CDR3 in amino acids: CSARGQGADASTDTQYF. The DNA for the CDR3 is TGCAGTGCTAGAGGACAGGGAGCCGACGCCTCGACAGATACGCAGTATTTT.